This TCR beta chain stems from a study of early T cells in non-severe SARS-CoV-2 infection. Turning to the study itself: Sequenced material consisted of bulk RNA (from unsorted whole blood), and chains were unpaired.

Each single cDNA molecule received a unique molecular identifier. TCRdb re-called the 5' RACE reads with MiXCR, one entry per CDR3 protein. The repertoire holds about 80,000 distinct CDR3 sequences, with roughly 4.7% as singletons. Worth noting for this clonotype: Its specificity is not known.

The trim removed 6 bases at V and 0 bases at J, leaving 2 bases unmatched. The germline V gene has CDR1 MNHNY and CDR2 SVGAGI (reference sequence). The CDR3 is made up of 16 amino acids. Study observations and caveats: Missing private and CD4 specificities, VDJdb matching favored anti-spike CD8 responses.

V is TRBV6-6 and J is TRBJ2-2, with TRBD2 matching 12 bases. This material consisted of whole blood, taken at baseline. The origin of this receptor is an adult who was a healthcare worker with PCR-confirmed SARS-CoV-2 infection or an uninfected control (not recorded which). CDR3 DNA: TGTGCCAGCAGGACTAGCGGGAGTACGAACACCGGGGAGCTGTTTTTT. It encodes CASRTSGSTNTGELFF.